Following are 12 T cell receptor beta chains from one sample sequenced in a study of blood T cell repertoires in COVID-19. The assay was immunoSEQ multiplex PCR, and TCRdb's table has in-frame clones only and misses some. Among about 69,000 clones, 79% were seen once, and the ten largest hold 45% to 60%. Material for sequencing was peripheral blood. The receptors stem from a human donor in a cohort sampled during active COVID-19.

V gene TRBV7-2 combines with J gene TRBJ1-2; no reliable D call. The CDR3 consists of 14 residues. Deletions cut 1 base from V and 3 bases from J, with 9 bases between. Germline V gene lookup returns CDR1 SGHTA and CDR2 FQGNSA. The CDR3 is CASSLDYTYYGYTF. Here the CDR3 DNA reads TGTGCCAGCAGCTTAGATTACACCTACTATGGCTACACCTTC.

This chain connects TRBV5-1 to TRBJ1-6, with 8 bases fitting TRBD1. CDR3 size: 14 residues. The germline V gene has CDR1 SGHRS and CDR2 YFSETQ. V trimming: 2 bases; J trimming: 10 bases; junction bases outside the gene matches: 5. The DNA for the CDR3 is TGCGCCAGCAGCTTTGGACAGGGACAATCACCCCTCCACTTT. It encodes CASSFGQGQSPLHF.

V and J are TRBV3-1 (or the pseudogene TRBV3-2) and TRBJ1-4; D is unresolved. The CDR3 covers 15 residues. V lost 1 base and J 8 bases, leaving 14 bases between the germline ends. Germline CDR1 reads LGHDT; CDR2 reads YNNKEL (reference sequence). The CDR3 here is CASSQGIGAGEKLFF. The CDR3, as DNA: TGTGCCAGCAGCCAAGGGATAGGAGCGGGGGAAAAACTGTTTTTT.

This chain links TRBV5-5 with TRBJ1-1, with D unclear. CDR1 SGHKS and CDR2 YYEKEE come from the germline V gene (reference sequence). The germline V and J ends were trimmed by 0 bases and 6 bases, with 9 bases remaining between them. This CDR3 region has 13 residues. The CDR3 sequence is CASSLEFSAEAFF. The CDR3 region has the DNA TGTGCCAGCAGCTTGGAGTTCTCGGCTGAAGCTTTCTTT.

This sequence joins TRBV5-6 and TRBJ2-6, with 12 bases that match TRBD1. CDR1 is SGHDT, CDR2 YYEEEE, per germline. The V and J ends lost 4 bases and 2 bases, in that order; junction bases with no gene match: 7. The length of the CDR3 is 18 residues. DNA of the CDR3: TGTGCCAGCAGCGCCCGGGACAGGGGGCTCCCTGGGGCCAACGTCCTGACTTTC. This codes for CASSARDRGLPGANVLTF.

The chain employs TRBV7-9 and TRBJ2-5; possible D gene TRBD2, 7 bases. The CDR3 sequence is 14 residues long. Trimming stripped 2 bases from V and 4 bases from J, with 11 bases between. Germline V lookup: CDR1 SEHNR, CDR2 FQNEAQ (reference sequence). CDR3 nucleotide sequence: TGTGCCAGCAGCTTAAAGGGAGGGGGAGAGACCCAGTACTTC. Translation: CASSLKGGGETQYF.

The sample holds a few counts of this clone. The genes are TRBV5-1 and TRBJ2-7, with a tentative D call TRBD1 (6 bases). Germline CDR1 reads SGHRS; CDR2 reads YFSETQ. V lost 0 bases, J lost 10 bases, and 17 bases lay in between. This CDR3 has 14 residues. CDR3 DNA: TGCGCCAGCAGCTTGGGGGAACAGGGTGGAGACCAGTACTTC. It codes for CASSLGEQGGDQYF.

The rearrangement links TRBV3-1 (or the pseudogene TRBV3-2) to TRBJ1-2, with a tentative D call TRBD1 (6 bases). V dropped 1 base and J dropped 2 bases, with 17 bases sitting between them. CDR3 size: 17 residues. CDR1 is LGHDT and CDR2 is YNNKEL in the germline V gene (reference sequence). The CDR3 spells CASSQVWQGRSNYGYTF. The DNA for the CDR3 is TGTGCCAGCAGCCAAGTCTGGCAGGGGAGATCCAACTATGGCTACACCTTC.

The chain employs TRBV19 and TRBJ2-7, with D tentatively TRBD2 (6 bases). The CDR3 is 15 residues long. Between the trimmed V and J ends, which lost 6 bases and 2 bases, there was a span of 17 bases. Germline V gives CDR1 LNHDA, CDR2 SQIVND (reference sequence). The CDR3 coding sequence is TGTGCCAGTAGGTCGGGCGGGAAGGACACCTACGAGCAGTACTTC. Its protein is CASRSGGKDTYEQYF.

The V and J genes are TRBV28 and TRBJ2-2, with 9 bases fitting TRBD1. The V and J ends lost 7 bases and 5 bases, in that order; junction bases with no gene match: 14. Germline V gives CDR1 MDHEN, CDR2 SYDVKM. CDR3 length: 17 residues. The CDR3 loop is CASKGNYGQGKTGELFF. The CDR3 DNA is TGTGCCAGCAAGGGGAATTATGGACAGGGGAAGACCGGGGAGCTGTTTTTT. Full variable domain (remainder filled in from reference TRBV28 and TRBJ2-2): DVKVTQSSRYLVKRTGEKVFLECVQDMDHENMFWYRQDPGLGLRLIYFSYDVKMKEKGDIPEGYSVSREKKERFSLILESASTNQTSMYLCASKGNYGQGKTGELFFGEGSRLTVL.

The chain couples TRBV3-1 (or the pseudogene TRBV3-2) to TRBJ2-2, with 7 bases lining up with TRBD1. Germline lookup yields CDR1 LGHDT and CDR2 YNNKEL (reference sequence). The junction had 7 bases not matched to a gene; V was cut back by 4 bases and J by 5 bases. This CDR3 comprises 15 residues. The CDR3 spells CASSRRQGRTGELFF. In DNA, the CDR3 is TGTGCCAGCAGCCGGCGACAGGGTCGGACCGGGGAGCTGTTTTTT.

V and J are TRBV6-4 and TRBJ2-3, with a weak D call TRBD1 (6 bases). V was trimmed by 0 bases and J by 1 base, leaving 8 bases between them. Per the germline V gene, CDR1 is MRHNA and CDR2 is SNTAGT. The CDR3 is made up of 15 amino acids. CDR3 in amino acids: CASSDSKGGTDTQYF. DNA of the CDR3: TGTGCCAGCAGTGACTCCAAGGGGGGCACAGATACGCAGTATTTT.